This entry lists 29 T cell receptor beta chains sequenced from one sample in a study of early T cells in non-severe SARS-CoV-2 infection. TCRdb reanalysed the 5' RACE reads using MiXCR and keeps one entry per CDR3 protein. The data contain 25,000 to 35,000 distinct CDR3 sequences, 2.9% of them singletons. Sequencing was carried out using whole blood. The receptors were sampled from an adult who was a healthcare worker with PCR-confirmed SARS-CoV-2 infection or an uninfected control (not recorded which).

This clonotype was seen ten or more times. This chain connects TRBV2 to TRBJ2-5, with D possibly being TRBD1 or TRBD2 (5 bases each). The germline gives CDR1 SNHLY, CDR2 FYNNEI. CDR3 length: 14 residues. V was shortened by 6 bases and J by 3 bases, with 14 bases between the two germline ends. The CDR3 coding sequence is TGTGCCAGCAGCGCCGGGACCGGAAAAGAGACCCAGTACTTC. This translates into CASSAGTGKETQYF.

This clonotype was picked up many times. The chain links TRBV18 to TRBJ2-3, with 14 positions matching TRBD2. With 0 bases clipped from V and 5 bases from J, the junction kept 1 base outside the gene matches. Germline lookup yields CDR1 KGHSH and CDR2 LQKENI. The CDR3 sequence is 16 residues long. CDR3 region: CASSPPGLAGEDTQYF. The CDR3 DNA sequence: TGTGCCAGCTCACCACCGGGACTAGCGGGGGAAGATACGCAGTATTTT.

In this sample, this clonotype turned up many times. The genes are TRBV12-3 or TRBV12-4 and TRBJ1-1; 8 positions agree with TRBD1. The CDR3 has 14 amino acids. V trimming: 3 bases; J trimming: 1 base; junction bases outside the gene matches: 1. The CDR3 sequence is CASSLDRANTEAFF. CDR3 sequence (DNA): TGTGCCAGCAGTTTGGACAGGGCGAACACTGAAGCTTTCTTT.

This clonotype was picked up many times. The chain links TRBV7-3 to TRBJ2-3; D ambiguous. Trimming pared 0 bases from V and 3 bases from J, leaving 4 bases between. This CDR3 has 13 amino acids. The germline V gene has CDR1 SGHTA and CDR2 FQGTGA. In DNA form, the CDR3 reads TGTGCCAGCAGCTTAACTATAACAGATACGCAGTATTTT. Its protein product is CASSLTITDTQYF.

This clonotype was counted many times. This chain links TRBV6-5 with TRBJ2-3; TRBD1 or TRBD2 may be the D gene (6 bases each). Trimming took off 0 bases at V and 6 bases at J, with 10 bases between the two ends. Germline V gene data show CDR1 as MNHEY and CDR2 as SVGAGI. The CDR3 covers 14 residues. The CDR3 is CASSYSGGGDTQYF. In nucleotides, the CDR3 is TGTGCCAGCAGTTACTCCGGGGGCGGGGATACGCAGTATTTT.

This clonotype was counted at least ten times. V is TRBV29-1 and J is TRBJ1-1; D remains ambiguous. The V gene lost 6 bases and the J gene lost 0 bases, with 11 bases spanning the gap. Germline CDR1 and CDR2: SQVTM and ANQGSEA. The CDR3 has 13 residues. CDR3 sequence: CSVAGVLNTEAFF. In nucleotides, the CDR3 is TGCAGCGTGGCAGGAGTTCTGAACACTGAAGCTTTCTTT.

This clonotype was counted many times. The chain combines TRBV20-1 with TRBJ2-1, with D hard to call. The CDR3 sequence is 12 residues long. V lost 6 bases to trimming and J lost 5 bases, with 11 bases between them. CDR1 and CDR2 from the germline V gene are DFQATT and SNEGSKA (reference sequence). CDR3 DNA: TGCAGTGCACCCCTCCGCAACAATGAGCAGTTCTTC. Translation: CSAPLRNNEQFF.

This clonotype came up many times. The chain joins TRBV10-3 to TRBJ2-4; D is perhaps TRBD1 or TRBD2 (5 bases each). The germline gives CDR1 ENHRY, CDR2 SYGVKD. Trimming pared 0 bases from V and 1 base from J, leaving 16 bases between. The CDR3 consists of 18 residues. The CDR3 reads CAISESGGRDPAKNIQYF. The CDR3 nucleotides are TGTGCCATCAGTGAGTCTGGGGGACGGGACCCCGCCAAAAACATTCAGTACTTC.

In its sample, this clonotype was seen many times. The rearrangement links TRBV6-6 to TRBJ2-7; TRBD2 matches at 12 bases. CDR1 and CDR2 (germline): MNHNY, SVGAGI (reference sequence). The junction had 1 base not matched to a gene; V was cut back by 4 bases and J by 0 bases. The CDR3 covers 15 residues. The CDR3 nucleotides read TGTGCCAGCAGTTGGACTAGCGGGGACTCCTACGAGCAGTACGTC. As protein: CASSWTSGDSYEQYV.

This clonotype rates as medium-sized (0.01 to 0.1%). The V call is TRBV6-4, the J call TRBJ2-7, with D perhaps assigned TRBD1 or TRBD2 (5 bases each). The CDR3 is made up of 16 amino acids. Per germline, CDR1 MRHNA and CDR2 SNTAGT. Trimming left V 3 bases short and J 2 bases short, with 17 bases between. CDR3 DNA sequence: TGTGCCAGCAGTGATGCGTGGGGGTTGGAGACCTACGAGCAGTACGTC. Translation gives CASSDAWGLETYEQYV.

At least ten counts were recorded for this clonotype. The rearrangement links TRBV20-1 to TRBJ2-1; 12 nucleotides agree with TRBD2. Germline V gene data show CDR1 as DFQATT and CDR2 as SNEGSKA (reference sequence). CDR3 length equals 20 residues. The trim removed 0 bases at V and 0 bases at J, leaving 12 bases unmatched. In DNA form, the CDR3 reads TGCAGTGCTAGAGATCAGGCTAGCGGGGGGGCACCCAGCTCCTACAATGAGCAGTTCTTC. This encodes CSARDQASGGAPSSYNEQFF.

This clonotype was seen at least ten times. The CDR3 region has the DNA TGTGCCAGCAGCTTAGGGCGACTAGGGAGCCAAGAGACCCAGTACTTC. Residues: CASSLGRLGSQETQYF. V usage is TRBV13 and J usage is TRBJ2-5; possible D gene TRBD2, 6 bases. V was clipped by 0 bases and J by 1 base, with 12 bases between them. The V gene's germline CDR1 is PRHDT and CDR2 FYEKMQ (reference sequence). The CDR3 totals 16 residues.

Remarks on this clonotype: A much more abundant neighbour one base away suggests this may be a read error. V and J are TRBV28 and TRBJ2-5; TRBD1 or TRBD2 may be the D gene (5 bases each). CDR1 is MDHEN, CDR2 SYDVKM, per germline. This CDR3 is built from 13 residues. The CDR3 reads CASLEGNQETRYF. The CDR3 nucleotides read TGTGCCAGCCTAGAGGGGAATCAAGAGACCCGGTACTTC. Full variable domain (remainder filled in from reference TRBV28 and TRBJ2-5): DVKVTQSSRYLVKRTGEKVFLECVQDMDHENMFWYRQDPGLGLRLIYFSYDVKMKEKGDIPEGYSVSREKKERFSLILESASTNQTSMYLCASLEGNQETRYFGPGTRLLVL.

This clonotype has at least ten counts. The chain carries TRBV4-1 and TRBJ2-5; D is ambiguous. Germline CDR1 is MGHRA and CDR2 is YSYEKL. The CDR3 loop spans 15 amino acids. The germline V and J ends were trimmed by 3 bases and 0 bases, with 11 bases remaining between them. The CDR3 reads CASSQTPTDQETQYF. The CDR3 DNA sequence: TGCGCCAGCAGCCAGACCCCTACGGACCAAGAGACCCAGTACTTC.

This clonotype has ten or more counts. This chain links TRBV29-1 with TRBJ1-2, with D uncertain. Germline assignment: CDR1 SQVTM and CDR2 ANQGSEA. V was shortened by 3 bases and J by 4 bases, with 9 bases between the two germline ends. CDR3 length: 12 amino acids. CDR3 sequence (DNA): TGCAGCGTTGATAGGGCTTCCTATGGCTACACCTTC. Residues: CSVDRASYGYTF.

This clonotype was found many times. The chain is built from TRBV7-9 and TRBJ2-5; TRBD1 matches at 7 bases. This CDR3 has 15 amino acids. The junction had 8 bases not matched to a gene; V was cut back by 5 bases and J by 2 bases. Germline-derived CDR1 and CDR2 are SEHNR and FQNEAQ (reference sequence). CDR3 amino acids: CASSARTGGQETQYF. CDR3 bases: TGTGCCAGCAGCGCCCGGACAGGAGGACAAGAGACCCAGTACTTC. The variable domain in full, with the rest retrieved from reference TRBV7-9 and TRBJ2-5, is DTGVSQNPRHKITKRGQNVTFRCDPISEHNRLYWYRQTLGQGPEFLTYFQNEAQLEKSRLLSDRFSAERPKGSFSTLEIQRTEQGDSAMYLCASSARTGGQETQYFGPGTRLLVL.

The table lists this clonotype with many counts. The chain combines TRBV24-1 with TRBJ2-1; tentatively, D is TRBD1 (5 bases). CDR3 length equals 16 residues. V was cut by 7 bases and J by 0 bases, with 15 bases left in between. The germline V gene encodes CDR1 KGHDR and CDR2 SFDVKD. The CDR3 sequence: CATRASGYSSYNEQFF. The CDR3 DNA follows: TGTGCCACCAGGGCCTCAGGGTACAGCTCCTACAATGAGCAGTTCTTC.

This clonotype showed up many times. This chain links TRBV4-1 with TRBJ2-2; unclear D gene. V was cut by 0 bases and J by 5 bases, with 7 bases left in between. Germline V gene sequence: CDR1 MGHRA, CDR2 YSYEKL. The CDR3 extends over 14 amino acids. This CDR3 reads CASSQDLKTGELFF. CDR3 bases: TGCGCCAGCAGCCAAGATCTCAAAACCGGGGAGCTGTTTTTT.

This clonotype was recorded at least ten times. The gene calls are TRBV7-9 and TRBJ2-7, with D perhaps matching TRBD1 or TRBD2 (5 bases each). This CDR3 is 12 amino acids long. Germline V gene lookup returns CDR1 SEHNR and CDR2 FQNEAQ (reference sequence). V was shortened by 1 base and J by 5 bases, with 6 bases between the two germline ends. The CDR3 loop reads CASSLGGDEQYV. DNA for the CDR3: TGTGCCAGCAGCTTAGGAGGGGACGAGCAGTACGTC.

This clonotype appeared many times. The J gene is TRBJ1-2, the V gene TRBV9, with TRBD1 identical over 8 bases. V gave up 0 bases and J gave up 4 bases; unmatched junction bases: 5. The CDR3 loop spans 15 amino acids. Germline V lookup: CDR1 SGDLS, CDR2 YYNGEE. This CDR3 is CASSVEDRGGYGYTF. CDR3 DNA: TGTGCCAGCAGCGTAGAAGACAGGGGCGGCTATGGCTACACCTTC.

This clonotype was seen many times. V is TRBV10-3 and J is TRBJ1-4; weak D call: TRBD1 (5 bases). The CDR3 has 13 residues. V was pared by 9 bases and J by 8 bases, with 16 bases between. Germline loops: CDR1 ENHRY, CDR2 SYGVKD. CDR3 amino acids: CAISPPGREKLFF. The CDR3 DNA is TGTGCCATTTCCCCTCCGGGGCGCGAAAAACTGTTTTTT.

This clonotype has ten or more counts. The rearrangement joins TRBV11-2 to TRBJ1-3; no clear D gene. The CDR3 is made up of 16 amino acids. V gave up 2 bases and J gave up 0 bases, with 11 bases separating them. In germline, CDR1 is SGHAT, CDR2 FQNNGV. DNA of the CDR3: TGTGCCAGCAGCTTACAGTGGACTCTCTCTGGAAACACCATATATTTT. Encoded protein: CASSLQWTLSGNTIYF.

The J gene is TRBJ1-5, the V gene TRBV18; D gene ambiguous. Trimming cost V 6 bases and J 4 bases, with 7 bases left between them. The CDR3 covers 12 residues. Germline CDR1 is KGHSH and CDR2 is LQKENI. Written as DNA, the CDR3 is TGTGCCAGCTCTAAAGAAAATCAGCCCCAGCATTTT. Its translation: CASSKENQPQHF.

This clonotype was observed a handful of times. This chain uses TRBV7-9 with TRBJ2-1; 11 bases match TRBD2. With V trimmed by 11 bases and J by 2 bases, 5 bases remained unmatched. Germline V CDR1 and CDR2: SEHNR, FQNEAQ (reference sequence). This CDR3 region has 14 residues. CDR3 sequence: CAGRLAGTYNEQFF. In nucleotides, the CDR3 is TGTGCCGGTCGACTAGCGGGAACCTACAATGAGCAGTTCTTC. Supplemented by reference TRBV7-9 and TRBJ2-1, the full variable domain reads DTGVSQNPRHKITKRGQNVTFRCDPISEHNRLYWYRQTLGQGPEFLTYFQNEAQLEKSRLLSDRFSAERPKGSFSTLEIQRTEQGDSAMYLCAGRLAGTYNEQFFGPGTRLTVL.

In its sample, this clonotype was seen many times. The chain joins TRBV6-1 to TRBJ2-7; tentatively, D is TRBD1 (5 bases). The germline V gene has CDR1 MNHNS and CDR2 SASEGT. The CDR3 sequence is 13 residues long. Trimming removed 4 bases from V and 3 bases from J, with 10 bases in between. Here the CDR3 reads CASSVTDDYEQYV. CDR3 DNA sequence: TGTGCCAGCAGTGTGACAGACGACTACGAGCAGTACGTC.

This clonotype occurred many times. The gene calls are TRBV6-5 and TRBJ1-6, with 9 bases aligning to TRBD1. The germline CDR1 and CDR2 sequences are MNHEY and SVGAGI. The J segment lost 9 bases and the V segment lost 0 bases, leaving 3 bases of the junction unmatched. The CDR3 is made up of 15 amino acids. CDR3 nucleotides: TGTGCCAGCAGTTACTCTTGGACAGGGGTTTCACCCCTCCACTTT. Protein sequence: CASSYSWTGVSPLHF.

This clonotype was observed at least ten times. The chain combines TRBV7-8 with TRBJ1-4, with a weak D call TRBD1 (5 bases). The germline V and J ends were trimmed by 5 bases and 8 bases, with 12 bases remaining between them. Germline CDR1 SGHVS, CDR2 FQNEAQ. This CDR3 is built from 13 residues. In nucleotides, the CDR3 is TGTGCCAGCAGCCAAGGGGCGGGAGAAAAACTGTTTTTT. Protein product: CASSQGAGEKLFF.

This chain connects TRBV5-6 to TRBJ2-7; perhaps D is TRBD1 or TRBD2 (5 bases each). Germline lookup yields CDR1 SGHDT and CDR2 YYEEEE. The CDR3 is made up of 12 amino acids. V was clipped by 5 bases and J by 3 bases, with 9 bases between them. CDR3 in DNA: TGTGCCAGCAGAAGGGGAGTCTACGAGCAGTACGTC. It yields the protein CASRRGVYEQYV.

The table lists this clonotype with many counts. The chain recombines TRBV20-1 with TRBJ2-3; 8 nucleotides line up with TRBD2. The CDR3 sequence is 14 residues long. Germline trimming cut 3 bases from V and 2 bases from J; bases unmatched to any gene: 4. Looked up from germline, CDR1 is DFQATT and CDR2 is SNEGSKA (reference sequence). CDR3 loop: CSARGLGVTDTQYF. As DNA, the CDR3 is TGCAGTGCTAGGGGACTAGGAGTCACAGATACGCAGTATTTT.